This T cell receptor beta chain was documented in a study of cytomegalovirus exposure and HLA in healthy donors. Broader study findings: The authors judged a highly shared variant cluster likely a sequencing artifact.

CDR1 and CDR2 from the germline V gene are SGHVS and FQNEAQ. The V gene lost 1 base and the J gene lost 4 bases, with 13 bases spanning the gap. The CDR3 is made up of 15 amino acids. Concerning this clone: The antigen is not known.

The PCR had 60 Vbeta and 13 Jbeta primers. The repertoire was sequenced with immunoSEQ multiplex PCR; TCRdb's copy has only in-frame clones and lacks some. In total, the table holds around 130,000 clones. The chain carries TRBV7-8 and TRBJ1-1; TRBD1 is a possible D gene (6 bases). This receptor was identified in a woman aged 40 to 50 in good health and CMV-seronegative. Sequencing was done on a sample of PBMCs. Here the CDR3 reads CASSLVGGGGTEAFF. The CDR3 DNA reads as TGTGCCAGCAGCTTAGTAGGGGGAGGGGGCACTGAAGCTTTCTTT.